The TCR beta chain under discussion was sequenced for a study of T cell repertoires in cytomegalovirus infection. Turning to the study itself: Both a matching HLA type and CMV infection were indicated by public TCR beta signatures.

Many counts were recorded for this clonotype. Its target is not known. TCRdb used MiXCR to reprocess the reads, holding one entry per CDR3 protein. This sample has more than 95,000 distinct CDR3 sequences, with around 30% found just once. V lost 3 bases, J lost 2 bases, and 6 bases stayed unmatched. Germline CDR1 SGHTA, CDR2 FQGNSA. The CDR3 has 15 amino acids. The source is a human donor in good health (CMV status not recorded). Some clones in this sample may be carry-over from other donors' samples. The chain is built from TRBV7-2 and TRBJ2-7, with 8 bases fitting TRBD1. This specimen was CD8+ T cells from cultured PBMCs, taken from culture after CMV antigen stimulation. In DNA, the CDR3 is TGTGCCAGCAGCTTTTGGACAGGGCATACCTACGAGCAGTACTTC. Translated, it gives CASSFWTGHTYEQYF.